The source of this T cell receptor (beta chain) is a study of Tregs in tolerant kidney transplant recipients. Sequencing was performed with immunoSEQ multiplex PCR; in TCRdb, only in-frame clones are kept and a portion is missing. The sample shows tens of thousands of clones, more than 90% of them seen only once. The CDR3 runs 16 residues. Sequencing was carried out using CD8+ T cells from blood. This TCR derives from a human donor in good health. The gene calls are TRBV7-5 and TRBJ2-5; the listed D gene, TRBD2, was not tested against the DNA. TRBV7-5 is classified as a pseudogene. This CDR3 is CVRSLTQLAEQETQYF. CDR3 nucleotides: TGTGTCAGAAGCTTAACCCAACTAGCGGAGCAAGAGACCCAGTACTTC.